One sample yielded the 19 T cell receptor beta chains listed below, sequenced in a study of shared clonotypes between healthy human individuals. Generated by immunoSEQ multiplex PCR, the TCRdb table keeps only in-frame clones and is missing some. The sample yields some 1.5 million clones, roughly 97% seen once. Sample: naive CD4+ T cells sorted from blood. As to subset: CD45RA+ positively selected. All receptors derive from a man aged 30-40 years in good health.

This chain joins TRBV5-1 and TRBJ2-7; D ambiguous. Germline CDR1 reads SGHRS; CDR2 reads YFSETQ. Trimming cost V 0 bases and J 5 bases, with 12 bases left between them. The CDR3 loop spans 14 amino acids. CDR3 amino acids: CASSLVRGPDEQYF. CDR3 DNA sequence: TGCGCCAGCAGCTTGGTTCGCGGCCCCGACGAGCAGTACTTC.

Details on this clone: The same CDR3 can be traced to other DNA sequences in this sample. The gene calls are TRBV9 and TRBJ1-2; TRBD1 matches 9 bases. CDR3 length: 14 residues. The V gene end was trimmed by 0 bases and the J gene end by 4 bases; junction bases not matched to a gene: 1. Germline lookup yields CDR1 SGDLS and CDR2 YYNGEE. The CDR3 protein is CASSVGGQGYGYTF. For the CDR3, the DNA is TGTGCCAGCAGCGTAGGGGGACAGGGCTATGGCTACACCTTC. Full variable domain (outside the CDR3, taken from reference TRBV9 and TRBJ1-2): DSGVTQTPKHLITATGQRVTLRCSPRSGDLSVYWYQQSLDQGLQFLIQYYNGEERAKGNILERFSAQQFPDLHSELNLSSLELGDSALYFCASSVGGQGYGYTFGSGTRLTVV.

As for this clone: Other DNA sequences in this sample translate to the same CDR3. This chain connects TRBV4-3 to TRBJ2-7; D is perhaps TRBD2 (6 bases). The CDR3 spans 15 residues. CDR1 and CDR2 (germline): LGHNA, YSLEER. V was clipped by 0 bases and J by 2 bases, with 11 bases between them. CDR3 sequence reads: CASSQEGRGAYEQYF. The CDR3 DNA follows: TGCGCCAGCAGCCAAGAGGGGCGGGGAGCCTACGAGCAGTACTTC.

The CDR3 bases are TGTGCCATCAGTGTTGAAAGGGGTGTGAACACTGAAGCTTTCTTT. The encoded protein is CAISVERGVNTEAFF. The chain employs TRBV10-3 and TRBJ1-1; D might be TRBD1 (5 bases). Per the germline V gene, CDR1 is ENHRY and CDR2 is SYGVKD. The germline V and J ends were trimmed by 4 bases and 0 bases, with 12 bases remaining between them. This CDR3 has 15 residues.

V is TRBV15 and J is TRBJ2-7; D uncertain. The germline V gene encodes CDR1 LNHNV and CDR2 YYDKDF (reference sequence). There are 15 residues in the CDR3. Between the trimmed V and J ends, which lost 0 bases and 0 bases, there was a span of 9 bases. The CDR3 reads CATSRDSGDSYEQYF. The CDR3 DNA is TGTGCCACCAGCAGAGATTCGGGCGACTCCTACGAGCAGTACTTC.

The chain uses TRBV20-1 and TRBJ1-1; a weak D match, TRBD1 (6 bases). This CDR3 spans 11 amino acids. Per germline, CDR1 DFQATT and CDR2 SNEGSKA (reference sequence). Trimming took 3 bases from V and 10 from J, leaving 12 bases between them. CDR3 nucleotides: TGCAGTGCTAGTAAGGGGGTGGGAGCTTTCTTT. This sequence encodes CSASKGVGAFF.

CDR3 residues: CASSVAISGSNEQFF. CDR3 bases: TGTGCCAGCAGCGTAGCGATTAGCGGGAGTAATGAGCAGTTCTTC. The rearrangement uses TRBV9 and TRBJ2-1; TRBD2 matches 9 bases. Germline-derived CDR1 and CDR2 are SGDLS and YYNGEE. V was clipped by 0 bases and J by 7 bases; unmatched bases: 5. The CDR3 is made up of 15 amino acids.

This chain uses TRBV7-8 with TRBJ1-1; the match to TRBD1 covers 11 bases. V was pared by 6 bases and J by 2 bases, with 5 bases of the junction left unmatched. Germline V gene sequence: CDR1 SGHVS, CDR2 FQNEAQ. CDR3 length: 15 amino acids. The CDR3 is CASRGTGGKNTEAFF. Written as DNA, the CDR3 is TGTGCCAGCAGGGGGACAGGGGGAAAAAACACTGAAGCTTTCTTT.

V usage is TRBV7-6 and J usage is TRBJ1-1, with unresolved D. Germline V gene lookup returns CDR1 SGHVS and CDR2 FNYEAQ. Trimming took 3 bases from V and 1 from J, leaving 0 bases between them. This CDR3 has 11 residues. CDR3 in amino acids: CASSLNTEAFF. CDR3 sequence (DNA): TGTGCCAGCAGCTTGAACACTGAAGCTTTCTTT.

V and J are TRBV28 and TRBJ2-1, with 11 bases lining up with TRBD2. CDR1 and CDR2 from the germline V gene are MDHEN and SYDVKM. With V trimmed by 6 bases and J by 6 bases, 7 bases remained unmatched. The CDR3 sequence is 15 residues long. The CDR3 spells CASSSTSGRINEQFF. For the CDR3, the DNA is TGTGCCAGCAGCAGTACTAGCGGGAGAATCAATGAGCAGTTCTTC.

The chain couples TRBV15 to TRBJ2-5, with D perhaps matching TRBD1 or TRBD2 (5 bases each). V was trimmed by 1 base and J by 4 bases, leaving 7 bases between them. Germline values: CDR1 LNHNV, CDR2 YYDKDF (reference sequence). The CDR3 length is 13 residues. CDR3 in amino acids: CATSRGGPETQYF. CDR3 DNA: TGTGCCACCAGCAGAGGGGGACCAGAGACCCAGTACTTC.

The chain carries TRBV14 and TRBJ2-3, with D perhaps matching TRBD1 (5 bases). Between the trimmed V and J ends, which lost 3 bases and 0 bases, there was a span of 10 bases. Germline-derived CDR1 and CDR2 are SGHDN and FVKESK. The CDR3 length is 15 residues. The CDR3 loop is CASSHRQKSTDTQYF. The CDR3 DNA follows: TGTGCCAGCAGCCATCGACAGAAAAGCACAGATACGCAGTATTTT.

About this clone: The sample carries other DNA sequences with the same CDR3. The chain combines TRBV9 with TRBJ2-1; D unclear. Looked up from germline, CDR1 is SGDLS and CDR2 is YYNGEE. The ends were cut back, 2 bases at V and 3 bases at J, with 9 bases in the middle. CDR3 length equals 14 residues. The CDR3 region is CASSVEPLYNEQFF. The CDR3 coding sequence is TGTGCCAGCAGCGTGGAGCCCCTCTACAATGAGCAGTTCTTC.

This clone was seen a single time. Distinct nucleotide sequences in the sample also encode this CDR3. The gene calls are TRBV29-1 and TRBJ2-3; no clear D. Between the trimmed V and J ends, which lost 3 bases and 3 bases, there was a span of 7 bases. Germline loops: CDR1 SQVTM, CDR2 ANQGSEA. The CDR3 spans 12 residues. The CDR3 spells CSVDLGTDTQYF. The CDR3 DNA sequence: TGCAGCGTTGATCTGGGAACAGATACGCAGTATTTT.

This chain uses TRBV9 with TRBJ1-4, with 9 positions matching TRBD1. V dropped 2 bases and J dropped 6; count of bases not matched to a gene: 5. Germline V gives CDR1 SGDLS, CDR2 YYNGEE. This CDR3 region has 15 residues. The CDR3 region has the DNA TGTGCCAGCAGCGTCCGGGACAGGGCTCATGAAAAACTGTTTTTT. This translates into CASSVRDRAHEKLFF.

The genes are TRBV7-2 and TRBJ2-5; no clear D gene. This CDR3 comprises 14 residues. The V gene's germline CDR1 is SGHTA and CDR2 FQGNSA. The ends were cut back, 1 base at V and 2 bases at J, with 8 bases in the middle. CDR3 loop: CASSLGYSQETQYF. The CDR3 coding sequence is TGTGCCAGCAGCTTAGGGTACAGTCAAGAGACCCAGTACTTC. Filled out from reference TRBV7-2 and TRBJ2-5, the complete variable domain reads GAGVSQSPSNKVTEKGKDVELRCDPISGHTALYWYRQSLGQGLEFLIYFQGNSAPDKSGLPSDRFSAERTGGSVSTLTIQRTQQEDSAVYLCASSLGYSQETQYFGPGTRLLVL.

The V and J genes are TRBV6-1 and TRBJ1-1, with a possible D match to TRBD1 (5 bases). Per germline, CDR1 MNHNS and CDR2 SASEGT. The V end lost 6 bases, the J end lost 8 bases, and 16 bases lay between the germline ends. The CDR3 length is 13 residues. CDR3 nucleotides: TGTGCCAGCAGCTCAGGGAAAATCCGAGAAGCTTTCTTT. It encodes CASSSGKIREAFF.

The chain is built from TRBV9 and TRBJ2-7; the D is unclear. The CDR3 is 15 amino acids. V gave up 0 bases and J gave up 2 bases, with 12 bases separating them. Germline V gene lookup returns CDR1 SGDLS and CDR2 YYNGEE. CDR3 loop: CASSVEPSLPYEQYF. The CDR3 bases are TGTGCCAGCAGCGTAGAACCCAGTTTACCCTACGAGCAGTACTTC.

V and J are TRBV2 and TRBJ2-3, with D possibly called TRBD1 or TRBD2 (5 bases each). The CDR3 totals 12 residues. V lost 5 bases to trimming and J lost 4 bases, with 7 bases between them. Germline V gives CDR1 SNHLY, CDR2 FYNNEI. Written as DNA, the CDR3 is TGTGCCAGCAGTCAGGGAGCAGATACGCAGTATTTT. It codes for CASSQGADTQYF.